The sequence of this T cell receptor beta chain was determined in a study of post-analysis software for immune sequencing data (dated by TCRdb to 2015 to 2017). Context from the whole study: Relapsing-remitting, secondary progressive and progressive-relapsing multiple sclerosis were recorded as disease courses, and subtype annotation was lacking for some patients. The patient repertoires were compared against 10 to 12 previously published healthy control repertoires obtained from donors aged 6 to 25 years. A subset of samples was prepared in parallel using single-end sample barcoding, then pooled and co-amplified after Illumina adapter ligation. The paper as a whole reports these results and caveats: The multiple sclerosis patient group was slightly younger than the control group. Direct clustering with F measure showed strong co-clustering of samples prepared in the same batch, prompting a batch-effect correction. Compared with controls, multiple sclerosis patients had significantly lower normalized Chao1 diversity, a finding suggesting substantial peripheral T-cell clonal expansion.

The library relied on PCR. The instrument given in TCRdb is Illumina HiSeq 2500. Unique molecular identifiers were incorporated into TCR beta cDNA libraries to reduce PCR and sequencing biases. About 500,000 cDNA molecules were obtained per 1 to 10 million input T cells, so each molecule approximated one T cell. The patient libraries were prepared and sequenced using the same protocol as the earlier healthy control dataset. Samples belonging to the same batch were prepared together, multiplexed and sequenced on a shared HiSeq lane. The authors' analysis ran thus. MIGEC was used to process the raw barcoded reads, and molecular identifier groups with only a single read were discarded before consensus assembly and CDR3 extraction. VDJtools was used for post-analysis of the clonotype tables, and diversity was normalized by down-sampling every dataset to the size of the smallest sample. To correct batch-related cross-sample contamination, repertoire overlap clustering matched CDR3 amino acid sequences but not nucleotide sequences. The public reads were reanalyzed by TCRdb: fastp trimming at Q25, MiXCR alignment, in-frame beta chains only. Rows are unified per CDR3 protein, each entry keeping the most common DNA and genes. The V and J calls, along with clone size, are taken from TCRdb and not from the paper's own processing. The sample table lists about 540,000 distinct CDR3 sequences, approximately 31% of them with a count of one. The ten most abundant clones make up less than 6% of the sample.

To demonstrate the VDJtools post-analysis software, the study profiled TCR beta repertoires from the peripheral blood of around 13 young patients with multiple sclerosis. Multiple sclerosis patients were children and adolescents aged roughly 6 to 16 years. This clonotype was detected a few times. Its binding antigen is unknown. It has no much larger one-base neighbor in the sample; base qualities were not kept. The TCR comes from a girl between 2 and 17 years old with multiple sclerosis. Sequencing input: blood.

Here the CDR3 is given as CASSQTDRGPTYEQYF. The DNA sequence is given as TGTGCCAGCAGCCAGACAGACAGGGGGCCTACCTACGAGCAGTACTTC. This chain is built from TRBV7-9 and TRBJ2-7, with 10 bases in between that match TRBD1. V lost 5 bases and J lost 2 bases, and the count of bases not matched to a germline gene is 9. Taken from cysteine to phenylalanine, the CDR3 has 16 residues. Of the read, only the CDR3 DNA is kept; its 48 bases are in frame from base 1. Reading the germline V gene (reference sequence) gives CDR1 SEHNR and CDR2 FQNEAQ.